The 2 T cell receptor beta chains in this list originate from one sample, sequenced in a study of tumor and adjacent non-tumor tissue in lung cancer. A modified ARM-PCR protocol with three rounds of nested PCR amplified TCRbeta. Using its own MiXCR run on the multiplex PCR reads, TCRdb lists one record per CDR3 protein. The profile shows about 100,000 distinct CDR3 sequences, more than 55% of them singletons. The template was RNA from unsorted bulk tissue. Distant lung tissue was collected more than 3 cm away from the tumor edge. Source material: distant non-tumor lung tissue. These receptors originate from a man aged 25-45 years with non-small cell lung cancer.

The chain links TRBV20-1 to TRBJ2-5; D ambiguous. The CDR3 totals 14 residues. Germline lookup yields CDR1 DFQATT and CDR2 SNEGSKA (reference sequence). V was clipped by 5 bases and J by 6 bases, with 19 bases between them. The CDR3 coding sequence is TGCAGTGCTCCAATCAATCGTCTCCCAAAGACCCAGTACTTC. Translating gives CSAPINRLPKTQYF.

This clonotype was detected many times. The V gene is TRBV12-3 or TRBV12-4, the J gene TRBJ2-3; D gene uncertain. V was cut by 5 bases and J by 0 bases, with 9 bases left in between. There are 14 residues in the CDR3. CDR3 bases: TGTGCCAGCAGTCGATCGACCAGCACAGATACGCAGTATTTT. It yields the protein CASSRSTSTDTQYF.